Listed below are T cell receptor beta chains from one sample, sequenced in a study of cytomegalovirus exposure and HLA in healthy donors. Method: immunoSEQ multiplex PCR; TCRdb's copy keeps in-frame clones and lacks some. The sample records 110,000 to 150,000 clones, 75% to 80% being singletons. Material for sequencing was PBMCs. These receptor sequences come from a man between 18 and 29 years old in good health and CMV-seronegative. Both conserved end residues are part of each CDR3. Fields, in order: D gene, J gene, V gene, clone size, CDR3 protein, CDR3 DNA. D genes are given only for firm matches. A clone size is listed for some rows: how often the clone was seen (once, few, many), or a class if it is expanded.

>NA|TRBJ1-4|TRBV18|once
CASSPPLAGRNEKLFF
TGTGCCAGCTCACCACCTTTGGCGGGACGGAATGAAAAACTGTTTTTT
>NA|TRBJ2-3|TRBV18|NA
CASSGQTPTTDTQYF
TGTGCCAGCTCTGGACAGACCCCCACCACAGATACGCAGTATTTT
>NA|TRBJ2-7|TRBV5-1|NA
CASSLSRDNSYEQYF
TGCGCCAGCAGCTTGTCTCGGGACAACTCCTACGAGCAGTACTTC
>NA|TRBJ1-5|TRBV4-2|NA
CASSFTGGSDQPQHF
TGTGCCAGCAGCTTTACGGGGGGATCGGACCAGCCCCAGCATTTT
>NA|TRBJ2-7|TRBV5-1|NA
CASSRGGSSNEQYF
TGCGCCAGCAGCAGGGGGGGAAGCTCAAACGAGCAGTACTTC
>NA|TRBJ1-4|TRBV2|NA
CAGRTDRNEKLFF
TGTGCCGGGCGGACAGACCGTAATGAAAAACTGTTTTTT
>NA|TRBJ2-1|TRBV6-5|NA
CASSYLEDNEQFF
TGTGCCAGCAGTTACTTGGAGGACAATGAGCAGTTCTTC
>NA|TRBJ2-1|TRBV19|NA
CASSIRTYNEQFF
TGTGCCAGTAGTATTAGGACTTACAATGAGCAGTTCTTC
>TRBD1|TRBJ1-1|TRBV30|NA
CAWAGTGVTEAFF
TGTGCCTGGGCCGGGACAGGAGTAACTGAAGCTTTCTTT
>NA|TRBJ1-1|TRBV25-1|few
CASSDPGLNTEAFF
TGTGCCAGCAGTGACCCAGGGCTGAACACTGAAGCTTTCTTT
>TRBD1|TRBJ2-3|TRBV5-6|NA
CASRAGRGPADTQYF
TGTGCCAGCAGGGCCGGCAGGGGGCCTGCAGATACGCAGTATTTT
>NA|TRBJ1-1|TRBV14|NA
CASSIGGNTEAFF
TGTGCCAGCAGCATAGGAGGGAACACTGAAGCTTTCTTT
>NA|TRBJ1-5|TRBV11-3|few
CASSSIQAGDQPQHF
TGTGCCAGCAGCTCCATACAGGCAGGCGATCAGCCCCAGCATTTT
>NA|TRBJ2-3|TRBV7-9|NA
CASSTRTPYTQYF
TGTGCCAGCAGCACACGGACTCCTTATACGCAGTATTTT
>TRBD2|TRBJ2-1|TRBV5-6|once
CASSLSLAGGFYNEQFF
TGTGCCAGCAGCTTGTCCTTAGCGGGGGGGTTCTACAATGAGCAGTTCTTC
>NA|TRBJ1-6|TRBV5-6|NA
CASSPTGSYNSPLHF
TGTGCCAGCAGCCCTACGGGCTCCTATAATTCACCCCTCCACTTT
>TRBD1|TRBJ1-2|TRBV11-3|NA
CASSPRDSYGYTF
TGTGCCAGCAGCCCCCGGGACAGCTATGGCTACACCTTC
>NA|TRBJ1-3|TRBV6-5|NA
CASSYRETGNTIYF
TGTGCCAGCAGTTACAGGGAGACTGGAAACACCATATATTTT
>TRBD1|TRBJ2-5|TRBV5-1|NA
CASRRGTGPSRETQYF
TGCGCCAGCCGCAGGGGGACAGGGCCCTCCCGGGAGACCCAGTACTTC
>TRBD2|TRBJ2-1|TRBV28|once
CASSPGLAGISYNEQFF
TGTGCCAGCAGCCCGGGACTAGCGGGAATCTCCTACAATGAGCAGTTCTTC
>TRBD1|TRBJ2-5|TRBV5-1|NA
CASSPTGGQETQYF
TGCGCCAGCAGCCCGACAGGGGGCCAAGAGACCCAGTACTTC
>NA|TRBJ2-7|TRBV29-1|few
CSATTPYEQYF
TGCAGCGCCACGACACCCTACGAGCAGTACTTC
>NA|TRBJ2-2|TRBV5-4|NA
CASSLLGVAGELFF
TGTGCCAGCAGCTTGTTAGGGGTGGCCGGGGAGCTGTTTTTT
>NA|TRBJ1-1|TRBV30|NA
CAWDVQTGLEAFF
TGTGCCTGGGACGTCCAAACAGGGTTGGAAGCTTTCTTT
>NA|TRBJ1-2|TRBV5-4|few
CASSYHTGRNYGYTF
TGTGCCAGCAGCTACCATACAGGGCGCAACTATGGCTACACCTTC
>NA|TRBJ2-1|TRBV7-2|few
CASSFGGGGYNEQFF
TGTGCCAGCAGCTTTGGCGGAGGAGGCTACAATGAGCAGTTCTTC
>NA|TRBJ2-3|TRBV5-1|NA
CASSLGGSGTDTQYF
TGCGCCAGCAGCTTGGGTGGTAGCGGCACAGATACGCAGTATTTT
>NA|TRBJ1-5|TRBV6-5|NA
CASSRQGNQPQHF
TGTGCCAGCAGTAGACAGGGCAATCAGCCCCAGCATTTT
>NA|TRBJ1-1|TRBV13|NA
CASILGGGTEAFF
TGTGCCAGCATTCTAGGGGGGGGGACTGAAGCTTTCTTT
>NA|TRBJ2-3|TRBV10-3|once
CAISERGDTQYF
TGTGCCATCAGTGAGCGGGGAGATACGCAGTATTTT
>TRBD1|TRBJ1-1|TRBV7-7|NA
CASSPRTGGQTFF
TGTGCCAGCAGCCCCCGGACAGGGGGCCAAACTTTCTTT
>TRBD2|TRBJ2-7|TRBV7-3|NA
CASSVRPYGTSGRNEQYF
TGTGCCAGCAGCGTAAGACCCTACGGGACTAGCGGGAGAAACGAGCAGTACTTC
>TRBD1|TRBJ2-7|TRBV6-5|once
CASSQLSGGYEQYF
TGTGCCAGCAGTCAACTTTCAGGGGGCTACGAGCAGTACTTC